This TCR beta chain was recorded in a study of OX40 agonist ivuxolimab in advanced cancers. Study-wide background: People who had prior anti-PD-1, anti-PD-L1 or anti-CTLA-4 therapy could take part, and around 40% had some.

Generated by immunoSEQ multiplex PCR, the TCRdb table keeps only in-frame clones and is missing some. Among 90,000 to 100,000 clones, around 85% were seen once, and the ten largest hold roughly 0.8%. The V and J ends lost 2 bases and 4 bases respectively, with 19 bases between them. The CDR3 is 17 residues long. CDR1 and CDR2 (germline): SGHAT, FQNNGV. Excluded were patients having autoimmune disease history or systemic immunosuppression. On cycle 4 day 1 and cycle 7 day 1, as well as at baseline, blood was sampled. The sequenced sample was CD4+ or CD8+ T cells sorted from blood, obtained in a trial of the OX40 agonist ivuxolimab. The source is an adult with an advanced solid tumor such as melanoma, head and neck, liver or kidney cancer. V is TRBV11-2 and J is TRBJ2-3, with TRBD2 as a possible D gene (5 bases). The DNA for the CDR3 is TGTGCCAGCAGCTTATCCTTAATCGGGTGGAGGCCAGATACGCAGTATTTT. Translating gives CASSLSLIGWRPDTQYF.